This is a list of T cell receptor beta chains from one sample in a study of CD8 T cells in Susac syndrome. TCRdb itself ran the immunoSEQ multiplex PCR reads through MiXCR, one entry per CDR3 protein. The profile shows some 100,000 distinct CDR3 sequences, around 90% of them singletons. Material for sequencing was CD8+ T cells from PBMCs. The source of these receptors is a human donor in good health. Both conserved end residues are part of each CDR3.

TRBV7-3,CASSSHKGLTRGRLDGYTF
TRBV19,CASADREAFF
TRBV6-6,CASNPKPESQETQYF
TRBV4-3,CASSQERGSGRYNEQFF
TRBV6-4,CASSPPSVDEQFF
TRBV6-5,CAISFDGLLSYTF
TRBV29-1,CSVGGVTLSEPQHF
TRBV5-1,CASSSSGQAAYTEQYF
TRBV2,CASSRRDTMNTEAFF
TRBV9,CASSVLAGAVSTDTQYF
TRBV7-2,CASSLAGTGYGYTF
TRBV7-3,CASGRDNRRTEAFF
TRBV3-1,CASSQVQAGYNEQFF
TRBV4-3,CASSQDARGPYEQYF
TRBV7-8,CASSLVSETQYF
TRBV19,CASSIVEGFEQFF
TRBV7-9,CASTLGTPPFGGELFF
TRBV20-1,CSASLTSGRAYEQFF
TRBV7-8,CASSLLGQTSGANVLTF
TRBV19,CATQRAINPANEQFF
TRBV3-1,CASSPSGAQGRKTQYF
TRBV4-3,CASSQDSAGRGDTQYF
TRBV7-8,CASSLHGREGNQPQHF
TRBV9,CASSPRYGWGGANVLTF
TRBV12-3/TRBV12-4,CASSPRGGGYTF
TRBV21-1,CASSSRGSAPTGELFF
TRBV5-1,CASSLGLASTDTQYF
TRBV29-1,CSVEAPDSSYEQYF
TRBV19,CASSIMSDTEAFF
TRBV29-1,CSVAPGGDNNEQFF
TRBV29-1,CSADITGLF
TRBV7-2,CASSLSFVATGQGGNEQFF
TRBV20-1,CSARDPVSQGPVTF
TRBV27,CASSLFSRAASSLPGELFF
TRBV7-2,CASSLGLASTQYF
TRBV7-9,CASRGGAPMNTEAFF
TRBV4-3,CASSQVRGQGSYGYTF
TRBV10-3,CAINEGNNYGYTF
TRBV28,CASSLRQGLLNTEAFF
TRBV7-2,CASSLAGGASYEQYF
TRBV9,CASSQGLAGVNEQFF
TRBV13,CASNAGAFYEQYF
TRBV28,CASSLDYNSPLHF
TRBV3-1,CASSQPGSSNIQYF
TRBV3-1,CASSQAAGARGYGYTF
TRBV5-1,CASSTQDGWTEAFF
TRBV3-1,CASSQLTVNTEAFF
TRBV20-1,CSATNRDGMNTEAFF
TRBV20-1,CSARALASGIHEQYF
TRBV5-1,CASSLEGSELFF
TRBV6-2/TRBV6-3,CASRIPGLAANEQFF
TRBV29-1,CSAVSGGTDSNQPQHF